The clone carrying this T cell receptor (beta chain) has a handful of counts. What it binds is unknown. RNA transcripts served as the template for amplifying TCR beta CDR3 regions. The primer set for the first-round RT-PCR of the TCR CDR3 was HTBI. TCRdb redid the calling of the multiplex PCR reads with MiXCR, one entry per CDR3 protein. The table records about 560,000 distinct CDR3 sequences, around 15% of them present only once. Lactation, pregnancy, other autoimmune disease or uncontrolled infection led to exclusion of patients. The study based diagnoses on clinical symptoms, serum thyroxine and TRAb, thyroid ultrasound and orbital computed tomography. The sample originates from a study of T cells in Graves' hyperthyroidism and ophthalmopathy. V gave up 3 bases and J gave up 4 bases; unmatched junction bases: 7. The germline CDR1 and CDR2 sequences are DFQATT and SNEGSKA (reference sequence). This CDR3 has 14 residues.

Findings and limits, study-wide: Expanded thyroid clonotypes (above 0.001) were mostly also found in blood.

V is TRBV20-1 and J is TRBJ1-2, with 8 bases that match TRBD1. Sequenced sample: blood. The sequence was obtained from a middle-aged woman with Graves' hyperthyroidism. CDR3 region: CSARGRDRIYGYTF. The CDR3 DNA reads as TGCAGTGCTAGGGGCAGGGACAGGATCTATGGCTACACCTTC.